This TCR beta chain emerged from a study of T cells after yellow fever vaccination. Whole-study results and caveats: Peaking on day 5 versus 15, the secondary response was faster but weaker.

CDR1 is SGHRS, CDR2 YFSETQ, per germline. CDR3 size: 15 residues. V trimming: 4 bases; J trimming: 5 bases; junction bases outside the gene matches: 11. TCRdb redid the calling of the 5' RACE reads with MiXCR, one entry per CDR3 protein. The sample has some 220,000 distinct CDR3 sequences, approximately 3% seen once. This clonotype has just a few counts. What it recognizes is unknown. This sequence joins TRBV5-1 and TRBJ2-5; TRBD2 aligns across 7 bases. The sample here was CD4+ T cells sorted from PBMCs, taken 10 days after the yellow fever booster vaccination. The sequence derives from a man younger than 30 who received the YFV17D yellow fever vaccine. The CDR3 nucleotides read TGCGCCAGCAGCGAACAGCGGGGCCCGGTGGAGACCCAGTACTTC. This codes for CASSEQRGPVETQYF.